Presented here are 27 T cell receptor beta chains from one specimen sequenced in a study of blood T cell repertoires in COVID-19. TCRdb's table, derived via immunoSEQ multiplex PCR, lists solely in-frame clones and lacks some. The sample has 250,000 to 300,000 clones, approximately 80% seen once. Sequencing input: peripheral blood. The receptor source for this set is an older woman with active or convalescent COVID-19.

A few counts support this clone. This chain links TRBV5-4 with TRBJ2-5; weak D call: TRBD1 (7 bases). The CDR3 length is 16 residues. Germline CDR1 and CDR2: SGHNT and YYREEE (reference sequence). V was trimmed by 1 base and J by 4 bases, leaving 17 bases between them. CDR3 region: CASSLSQGGGSETQYF. The CDR3 DNA sequence: TGTGCCAGCAGCTTGAGCCAGGGGGGCGGCTCAGAGACCCAGTACTTC.

This rearrangement joins TRBV7-7 to TRBJ2-3; 7 bases line up with TRBD2. With V trimmed by 2 bases and J by 4 bases, 3 bases remained unmatched. CDR3 length equals 14 residues. Germline CDR1 SSHAT, CDR2 FNYEAQ (reference sequence). The CDR3 sequence is CASSLMGGADTQYF. CDR3 in DNA: TGTGCCAGCAGCTTAATGGGGGGGGCAGATACGCAGTATTTT. Complete variable domain (other parts from reference TRBV7-7 and TRBJ2-3): GAGVSQSPRYKVTKRGQDVTLRCDPISSHATLYWYQQALGQGPEFLTYFNYEAQPDKSGLPSDRFSAERPEGSISTLTIQRTEQRDSAMYRCASSLMGGADTQYFGPGTRLTVL.

The chain uses TRBV9 and TRBJ1-2; D possibly corresponds to TRBD1 (6 bases). Germline V lookup: CDR1 SGDLS, CDR2 YYNGEE. V gave up 0 bases and J gave up 4 bases, with 13 bases separating them. This CDR3 region has 15 residues. The CDR3 nucleotides read TGTGCCAGCAGCGTAGAACCGACAGGCGTCTATGGCTACACCTTC. It codes for CASSVEPTGVYGYTF. Drawing the rest from reference TRBV9 and TRBJ1-2, the complete variable domain is DSGVTQTPKHLITATGQRVTLRCSPRSGDLSVYWYQQSLDQGLQFLIQYYNGEERAKGNILERFSAQQFPDLHSELNLSSLELGDSALYFCASSVEPTGVYGYTFGSGTRLTVV.

This chain connects TRBV5-4 to TRBJ2-5; 7 bases fit TRBD1. The V segment lost 4 bases and the J segment 2 bases; nucleotides outside the gene matches: 8. CDR3 length: 15 amino acids. CDR1 is SGHNT, CDR2 YYREEE, per germline (reference sequence). CDR3 nucleotide sequence: TGTGCCAGCAGCCTCCCCCGACAGGGTCAAGAGACCCAGTACTTC. This codes for CASSLPRQGQETQYF.

The chain joins TRBV2 to TRBJ1-6, with TRBD1 matching over 7 bases. Germline lookup yields CDR1 SNHLY and CDR2 FYNNEI. The V and J ends lost 1 base and 0 bases, in that order; junction bases with no gene match: 9. CDR3 length: 19 residues. Here the CDR3 reads CASSEEAGGPLSYNSPLHF. The CDR3 DNA sequence: TGTGCCAGCAGTGAAGAGGCAGGGGGGCCCCTCTCCTATAATTCACCCCTCCACTTT.

The chain combines TRBV27 with TRBJ2-1, with TRBD1 as a possible D gene (5 bases). Trimming removed 2 bases from V and 1 base from J, with 12 bases in between. Germline V gene sequence: CDR1 MNHEY, CDR2 SMNVEV (reference sequence). The CDR3 extends over 16 amino acids. The CDR3 bases are TGTGCCAGCAGTTTACCAGGGATCAGGTCCTACAATGAGCAGTTCTTC. Residues: CASSLPGIRSYNEQFF.

This chain joins TRBV15 and TRBJ1-1, with 12 positions matching TRBD1. The CDR3 loop spans 16 amino acids. Germline-derived CDR1 and CDR2 are LNHNV and YYDKDF (reference sequence). The junction had 7 bases not matched to a gene; V was cut back by 5 bases and J by 3 bases. The CDR3 loop reads CATSPRDRGLDTEAFF. As DNA, the CDR3 is TGTGCCACCAGCCCCCGGGACAGGGGGCTGGACACTGAAGCTTTCTTT.

The genes are TRBV6-5 and TRBJ1-6, with 7 bases aligning to TRBD1. With 9 bases clipped from V and 1 base from J, the junction kept 6 bases outside the gene matches. Germline CDR1 is MNHEY and CDR2 is SVGAGI. The CDR3 consists of 15 residues. The CDR3 is CASTTGESYNSPLHF. The DNA for the CDR3 is TGTGCCAGTACAACAGGGGAATCCTATAATTCACCCCTCCACTTT.

The rearrangement links TRBV7-6 to TRBJ2-5; 9 bases line up with TRBD2. The CDR3 length is 15 residues. J gave up 2 bases and V 1 base, and 2 bases lay outside the gene matches. Germline CDR1 and CDR2: SGHVS and FNYEAQ. The CDR3 loop reads CASSLVAGGQETQYF. CDR3 coding DNA: TGTGCCAGCAGCTTAGTGGCGGGGGGGCAAGAGACCCAGTACTTC.

This clone was recorded once. The chain joins TRBV29-1 to TRBJ1-2, with a weak D call TRBD1 (6 bases). Germline V lookup: CDR1 SQVTM, CDR2 ANQGSEA. The germline V and J ends were trimmed by 7 bases and 2 bases, with 17 bases remaining between them. This CDR3 is built from 14 residues. CDR3 nucleotide sequence: TGCAGCGCCGGGTCGAAGGGGGGGAACTATGGCTACACCTTC. Its protein is CSAGSKGGNYGYTF.

The chain has TRBV5-4 and TRBJ1-2; 8 bases line up with TRBD1. CDR3 length equals 14 residues. Germline V CDR1 and CDR2: SGHNT, YYREEE (reference sequence). Trimming cost V 0 bases and J 3 bases; bases outside gene matches: 1. For the CDR3, the DNA is TGTGCCAGCAGCTTGGTGACAGGGGACTATGGCTACACCTTC. It is translated as CASSLVTGDYGYTF.

The chain joins TRBV25-1 to TRBJ1-4; D may be TRBD1 (5 bases). CDR3 length: 15 amino acids. V was shortened by 2 bases and J by 8 bases, with 15 bases between the two germline ends. CDR1 is MGHDK and CDR2 is SYGVNS in the germline V gene. The CDR3 coding sequence is TGTGCCAGCAGTGAAAGTGGGGGGTTCTGGGAAAAACTGTTTTTT. Protein product: CASSESGGFWEKLFF.

This chain uses TRBV6-5 with TRBJ1-1; 8 bases match TRBD1. CDR1 and CDR2 from the germline V gene are MNHEY and SVGAGI. J lost 1 base, V lost 8 bases, and 6 bases had no gene match. CDR3 length: 14 residues. Written as DNA, the CDR3 is TGTGCCAGCCGCTACAGGGGGGGGAACACTGAAGCTTTCTTT. Residues: CASRYRGGNTEAFF.

This chain joins TRBV18 and TRBJ1-5; D is uncertain. There are 16 residues in the CDR3. Trimming cost V 3 bases and J 0 bases, with 12 bases left between them. The germline gives CDR1 KGHSH, CDR2 LQKENI. The CDR3 protein is CASSPGSTDSNQPQHF. DNA of the CDR3: TGTGCCAGCTCACCGGGGAGCACAGATAGCAATCAGCCCCAGCATTTT.

The chain combines TRBV7-9 with TRBJ2-1; D is ambiguous. CDR1 is SEHNR and CDR2 is FQNEAQ in the germline V gene (reference sequence). The CDR3 length is 15 residues. Trimming took off 2 bases at V and 6 bases at J, with 14 bases between the two ends. CDR3 sequence: CASSLKSDVGNEQFF. CDR3 nucleotides: TGTGCCAGCAGCTTAAAAAGCGATGTGGGCAATGAGCAGTTCTTC.

Only a few counts were recorded for this clone. The rearrangement uses TRBV4-1 and TRBJ2-3; possibly TRBD2 for D (6 bases). The CDR3 contains 18 residues. V was cut by 1 base and J by 0 bases, with 17 bases left in between. CDR1 is MGHRA and CDR2 is YSYEKL in the germline V gene. In nucleotides, the CDR3 is TGCGCCAGCAGCCAAGGAGGTTCCTTGGCGGGGAGCACAGATACGCAGTATTTT. Translating it yields CASSQGGSLAGSTDTQYF.

The chain links TRBV5-1 to TRBJ1-4; 9 nucleotides match TRBD1. J gave up 8 bases and V 4 bases, and 12 bases lay outside the gene matches. In germline, CDR1 is SGHRS, CDR2 YFSETQ. CDR3 length equals 16 residues. The DNA for the CDR3 is TGCGCCAGCAGCCCCCGAGGTACAGGGGGCGAGGAAAAACTGTTTTTT. Amino acids: CASSPRGTGGEEKLFF.

This chain links TRBV6-4 with TRBJ1-3, with TRBD1 as a possible D gene (6 bases). The V and J ends lost 10 bases and 2 bases respectively, with 12 bases between them. Per germline, CDR1 MRHNA and CDR2 SNTAGT. The CDR3 loop spans 13 amino acids. CDR3: CANQQGAGNTIYF. The CDR3 coding sequence is TGTGCCAACCAACAGGGTGCTGGAAACACCATATATTTT.

The chain couples TRBV29-1 to TRBJ1-5, with D hard to call. This CDR3 contains 11 residues. With 4 bases removed from V and 7 bases from J, the gap between germline ends came to 8 bases. Germline V gives CDR1 SQVTM, CDR2 ANQGSEA. CDR3: CSVGSRQPQHF. The CDR3, as DNA: TGCAGCGTTGGATCTAGGCAGCCCCAGCATTTT.

This clone showed up just once. The chain recombines TRBV30 with TRBJ2-5; no clear D. Per germline, CDR1 GTSNPN and CDR2 SVGIG (reference sequence). Trimming left V 3 bases short and J 5 bases short, with 7 bases between. The CDR3 runs 11 residues. CDR3 sequence (DNA): TGTGCCTGGAGGGTCGGGGAGACCCAGTACTTC. It encodes CAWRVGETQYF.

V is TRBV19 and J is TRBJ2-7; 8 positions agree with TRBD2. Germline V gives CDR1 LNHDA, CDR2 SQIVND (reference sequence). CDR3 length equals 16 residues. V trimming: 1 base; J trimming: 3 bases; junction bases outside the gene matches: 8. CDR3 sequence: CASSIGTSGGLYEQYF. The CDR3 nucleotides read TGTGCCAGTAGTATAGGCACAAGCGGGGGACTCTACGAGCAGTACTTC.

V usage is TRBV23-1 and J usage is TRBJ1-5; D unclear. TRBV23-1 is placed among ORFs of uncertain function. V was pared by 6 bases and J by 4 bases, with 19 bases between. The CDR3 runs to 16 residues. CDR3 coding DNA: TGCGCCAGCAGAGCAATTCGGGGAAGGGTTAATCAGCCCCAGCATTTT. Translation: CASRAIRGRVNQPQHF.

The gene calls are TRBV3-1 (or the pseudogene TRBV3-2) and TRBJ1-2, with 9 bases aligning to TRBD1. There are 16 residues in the CDR3. V was clipped by 4 bases and J by 5 bases; unmatched bases: 11. From germline, CDR1 is LGHDT and CDR2 YNNKEL (reference sequence). The chain's CDR3 is CASSPTEDRGPYGYTF. The DNA of the CDR3 is TGTGCCAGCAGCCCGACAGAGGACAGGGGCCCATATGGCTACACCTTC.

The gene calls are TRBV11-2 and TRBJ1-1, with D possibly matching TRBD1 (6 bases). Per the germline V gene, CDR1 is SGHAT and CDR2 is FQNNGV. V gave up 5 bases and J gave up 11 bases, with 18 bases separating them. The CDR3 spans 13 residues. The CDR3 coding sequence is TGTGCCAGCAGCCAAATCTACAGGGACGCTGCTTTCTTT. This gives the protein CASSQIYRDAAFF. The full variable domain, completed using reference TRBV11-2 and TRBJ1-1, is EAGVAQSPRYKIIEKRQSVAFWCNPISGHATLYWYQQILGQGPKLLIQFQNNGVVDDSQLPKDRFSAERLKGVDSTLKIQPAKLEDSAVYLCASSQIYRDAAFFGQGTRLTVV.

This chain connects TRBV5-1 to TRBJ1-1; D possibly corresponds to TRBD1 (5 bases). The V gene's germline CDR1 is SGHRS and CDR2 YFSETQ. The CDR3 extends over 13 amino acids. The V end lost 4 bases, the J end lost 5 bases, and 12 bases lay between the germline ends. The CDR3, as DNA: TGCGCCAGCAGCCCCACAGGTCGAACTGAAGCTTTCTTT. Protein: CASSPTGRTEAFF.

The DNA for the CDR3 is TGTGCCAGCAGCCAAGTAGCGGGGGATCACAATGAGCAGTTCTTC. It is translated as CASSQVAGDHNEQFF. The chain links TRBV4-2 to TRBJ2-1; 9 bases align to TRBD2. The V segment lost 1 base and the J segment 5 bases; nucleotides outside the gene matches: 3. CDR1 is LGHNA, CDR2 YNFKEQ, per germline. This CDR3 contains 15 residues.

The V and J genes are TRBV7-9 and TRBJ2-1; D perhaps matches TRBD1 (6 bases). The CDR3 has 10 amino acids. Trimming took off 2 bases at V and 16 bases at J, with 9 bases between the two ends. CDR1 and CDR2 from the germline V gene are SEHNR and FQNEAQ (reference sequence). CDR3 nucleotide sequence: TGTGCCAGCAGCTTATGGGACATATTCTTC. It translates to CASSLWDIFF.